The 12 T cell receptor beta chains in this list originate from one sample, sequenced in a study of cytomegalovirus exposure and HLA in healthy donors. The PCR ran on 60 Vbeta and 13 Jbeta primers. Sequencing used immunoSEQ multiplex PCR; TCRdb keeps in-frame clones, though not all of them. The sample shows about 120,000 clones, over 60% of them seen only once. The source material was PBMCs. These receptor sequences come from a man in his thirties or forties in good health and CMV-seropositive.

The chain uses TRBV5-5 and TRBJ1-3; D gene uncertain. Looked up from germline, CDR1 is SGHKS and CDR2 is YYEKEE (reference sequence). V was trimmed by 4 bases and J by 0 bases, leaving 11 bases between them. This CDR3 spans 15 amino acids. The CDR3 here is CASSPRVFSGNTIYF. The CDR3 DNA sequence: TGTGCCAGCAGCCCGAGGGTTTTCTCTGGAAACACCATATATTTT.

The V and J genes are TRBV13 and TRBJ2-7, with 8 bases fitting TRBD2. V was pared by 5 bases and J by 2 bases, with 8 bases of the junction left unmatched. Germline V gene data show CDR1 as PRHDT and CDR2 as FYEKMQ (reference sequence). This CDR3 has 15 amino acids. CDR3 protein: CASSETSGSTYEQYF. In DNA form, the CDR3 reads TGTGCCAGCAGCGAAACTAGCGGATCTACCTACGAGCAGTACTTC.

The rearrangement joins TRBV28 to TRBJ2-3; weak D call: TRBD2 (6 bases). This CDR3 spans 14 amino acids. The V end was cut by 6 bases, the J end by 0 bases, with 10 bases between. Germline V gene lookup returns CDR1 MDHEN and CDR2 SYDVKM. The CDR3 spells CASSPGGSTDTQYF. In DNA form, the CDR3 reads TGTGCCAGCAGCCCCGGGGGTAGCACAGATACGCAGTATTTT. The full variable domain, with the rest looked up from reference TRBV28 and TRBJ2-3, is DVKVTQSSRYLVKRTGEKVFLECVQDMDHENMFWYRQDPGLGLRLIYFSYDVKMKEKGDIPEGYSVSREKKERFSLILESASTNQTSMYLCASSPGGSTDTQYFGPGTRLTVL.

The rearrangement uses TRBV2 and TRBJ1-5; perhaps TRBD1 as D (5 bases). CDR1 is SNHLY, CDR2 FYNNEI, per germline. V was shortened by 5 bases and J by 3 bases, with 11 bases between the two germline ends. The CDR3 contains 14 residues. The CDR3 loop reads CASSPGQANQPQHF. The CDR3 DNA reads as TGTGCCAGCAGTCCTGGACAAGCCAATCAGCCCCAGCATTTT.

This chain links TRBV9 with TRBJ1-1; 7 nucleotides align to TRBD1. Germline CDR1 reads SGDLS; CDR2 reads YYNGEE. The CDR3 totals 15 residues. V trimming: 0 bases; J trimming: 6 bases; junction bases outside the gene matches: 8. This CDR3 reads CASSVGSTGLAEAFF. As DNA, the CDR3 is TGTGCCAGCAGCGTAGGTTCGACAGGGTTGGCTGAAGCTTTCTTT.

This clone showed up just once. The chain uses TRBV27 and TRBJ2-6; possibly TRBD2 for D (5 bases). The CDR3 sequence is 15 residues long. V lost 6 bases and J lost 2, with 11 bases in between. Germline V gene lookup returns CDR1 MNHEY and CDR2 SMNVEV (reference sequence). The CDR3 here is CASRGSSAGANVLTF. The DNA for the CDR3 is TGTGCCAGCAGGGGGAGTAGCGCTGGGGCCAACGTCCTGACTTTC.

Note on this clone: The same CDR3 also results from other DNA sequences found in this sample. The CDR3 spells CASSIGQGYYGYTF. CDR3 DNA sequence: TGTGCCAGTAGTATCGGGCAGGGGTACTATGGCTACACCTTC. The chain links TRBV19 to TRBJ1-2; D is perhaps TRBD1 (6 bases). The CDR3 length is 14 residues. The V end lost 3 bases, the J end lost 3 bases, and 11 bases lay between the germline ends. CDR1 and CDR2 (germline): LNHDA, SQIVND (reference sequence).

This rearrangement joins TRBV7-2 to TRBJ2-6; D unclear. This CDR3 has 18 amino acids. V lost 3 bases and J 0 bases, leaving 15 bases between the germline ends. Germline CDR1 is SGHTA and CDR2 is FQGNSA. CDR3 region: CASSFETWSHSGANVLTF. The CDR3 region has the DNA TGTGCCAGCAGCTTCGAGACTTGGTCCCACTCTGGGGCCAACGTCCTGACTTTC.

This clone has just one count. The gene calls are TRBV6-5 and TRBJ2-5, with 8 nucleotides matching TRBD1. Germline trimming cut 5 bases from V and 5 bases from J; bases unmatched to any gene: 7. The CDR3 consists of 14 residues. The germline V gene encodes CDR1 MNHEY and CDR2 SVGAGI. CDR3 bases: TGTGCCAGCAGTACGGACAGGGATCTTGAGACCCAGTACTTC. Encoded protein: CASSTDRDLETQYF.

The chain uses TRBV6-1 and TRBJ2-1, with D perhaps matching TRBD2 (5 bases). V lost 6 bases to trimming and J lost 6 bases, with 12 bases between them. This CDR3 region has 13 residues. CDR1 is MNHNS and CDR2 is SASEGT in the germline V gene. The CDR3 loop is CASSYTRSNEQFF. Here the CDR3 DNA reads TGTGCCAGCAGCTACACTAGATCCAATGAGCAGTTCTTC.

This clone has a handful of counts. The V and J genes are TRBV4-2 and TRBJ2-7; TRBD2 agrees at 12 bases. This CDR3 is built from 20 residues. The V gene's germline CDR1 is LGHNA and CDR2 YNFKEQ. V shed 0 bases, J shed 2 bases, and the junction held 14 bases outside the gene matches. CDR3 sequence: CASSQDVRSLAGGRAYEQYF. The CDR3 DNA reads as TGTGCCAGCAGCCAAGATGTGAGGAGCCTAGCGGGGGGGCGGGCCTACGAGCAGTACTTC.

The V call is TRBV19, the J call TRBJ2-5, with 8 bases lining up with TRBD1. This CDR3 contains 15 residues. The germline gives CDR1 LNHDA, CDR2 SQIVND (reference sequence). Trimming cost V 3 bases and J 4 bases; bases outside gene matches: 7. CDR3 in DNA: TGTGCCAGTAGTATGGAGGACAGGGTGAGAGAGACCCAGTACTTC. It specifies CASSMEDRVRETQYF.